This TCR beta chain was obtained from a study of blood T cell repertoires in COVID-19. Background on the study: COVID-19 samples collected from the United States, Italy and Spain covered acute and convalescent phases. PBMCs, B-cell-depleted T cells, or T cells were the source of the cDNA or gDNA that made up the material.

This table comes from immunoSEQ multiplex PCR, and its TCRdb copy is limited to in-frame clones, with some not included. Among a few hundred thousand clones listed, about 90% were seen once. V gave up 2 bases and J gave up 0 bases; unmatched junction bases: 4. The CDR3 sequence is 14 residues long. Germline V gives CDR1 GTSNPN, CDR2 SVGIG (reference sequence). This sequence was found in a man between 18 and 35 years old with COVID-19, enrolled during active disease. The V and J genes are TRBV30 and TRBJ2-7, with TRBD1 identical over 7 bases. The material sequenced was peripheral blood. The CDR3 region has the DNA TGTGCCTGGAGTATGGACAGGAGCTCCTACGAGCAGTACTTC. It specifies CAWSMDRSSYEQYF.